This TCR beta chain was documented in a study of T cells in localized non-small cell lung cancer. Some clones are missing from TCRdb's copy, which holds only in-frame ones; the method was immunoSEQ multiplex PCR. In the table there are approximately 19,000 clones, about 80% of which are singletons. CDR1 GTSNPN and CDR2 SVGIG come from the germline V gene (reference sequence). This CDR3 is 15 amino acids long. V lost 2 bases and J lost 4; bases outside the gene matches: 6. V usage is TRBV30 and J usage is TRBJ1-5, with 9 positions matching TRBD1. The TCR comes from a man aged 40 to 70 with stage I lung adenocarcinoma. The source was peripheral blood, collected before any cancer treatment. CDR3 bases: TGTGCCTGGAGTCAACCGACAGGGGGTAATCAGCCCCAGCATTTT. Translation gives CAWSQPTGGNQPQHF.